These T cell receptor beta chains were read from a single sample in a study of cytomegalovirus exposure and HLA in healthy donors. Here immunoSEQ multiplex PCR was the method, and the copy in TCRdb shows in-frame clones only, minus some. This sample has 150,000 to 200,000 clones, with 77% found just once. Sequencing was performed on PBMCs. These receptor sequences come from a man younger than 30 in good health and CMV-seronegative. The CDR3 runs from the conserved cysteine through the conserved F or W. Each record gives: V gene, J gene, CDR3 protein.

>TRBV6-1|.
CASSEDYYEQYF
>TRBV19|TRBJ1-1
CASSRGQLMNTEAFF
>TRBV6-5|TRBJ1-6
CASRLTGDMSPLHF
>TRBV18|TRBJ1-5
CASSPPGGRNQPQHF
>TRBV27|TRBJ1-2
CASSLGGGQFHGYTF
>TRBV19|TRBJ2-4
CASSNDRGAKNIQYF
>TRBV6-5|TRBJ2-7
CASSYLGRGNEQYF
>TRBV6-4|TRBJ2-2
CASSSKTGELFF
>TRBV13|TRBJ2-1
CASSFGTSSSYNEQFF
>TRBV10-3|TRBJ2-7
CAISESGGVDEQYF